Each of the 8 T cell receptor beta chains below was sequenced from the same sample in a study of technical replicates of blood from a few donors. Assay: immunoSEQ multiplex PCR; the TCRdb copy retains only in-frame clones and omits some. The table shows approximately 81,000 clones, with nearly 97% occurring only once. Input material: T cells isolated from PBMCs. Source of these receptors: a human donor in good health.

The chain couples TRBV27 to TRBJ2-6; D ambiguous. Trimming left V 7 bases short and J 0 bases short, with 4 bases between. From germline, CDR1 is MNHEY and CDR2 SMNVEV (reference sequence). The CDR3 contains 13 residues. CDR3 region: CASTISGANVLTF. DNA for the CDR3: TGTGCCAGCACTATCTCTGGGGCCAACGTCCTGACTTTC.

The chain joins TRBV10-2 to TRBJ2-7; TRBD1 matches at 7 bases. This CDR3 is built from 14 residues. J lost 0 bases, V lost 4 bases, and 3 bases had no gene match. From germline, CDR1 is WSHSY and CDR2 SAAADI. CDR3 DNA sequence: TGCGCCAGCAGTGCCGCAGGGGGCTCCTACGAGCAGTACTTC. Amino acids: CASSAAGGSYEQYF.

The genes are TRBV19 and TRBJ2-3; 8 bases align to TRBD1. The length of the CDR3 is 17 residues. In germline, CDR1 is LNHDA, CDR2 SQIVND (reference sequence). V lost 2 bases and J lost 5; bases outside the gene matches: 12. The chain's CDR3 is CASSINSGTGMGDTQYF. The CDR3 nucleotides read TGTGCCAGTAGTATAAATTCCGGGACAGGAATGGGAGATACGCAGTATTTT.

The chain links TRBV19 to TRBJ1-1, with a tentative D call TRBD1 (5 bases). Trimming left V 2 bases short and J 5 bases short, with 9 bases between. The CDR3 sequence is 13 residues long. The germline gives CDR1 LNHDA, CDR2 SQIVND (reference sequence). CDR3 DNA: TGTGCCAGTAGTATACAGGGAAAAACTGAAGCTTTCTTT. Its translation: CASSIQGKTEAFF.

The V call is TRBV28, the J call TRBJ1-4; 7 positions agree with TRBD1. CDR1 MDHEN and CDR2 SYDVKM come from the germline V gene. This CDR3 comprises 14 residues. V lost 3 bases and J lost 6; bases outside the gene matches: 4. The CDR3 sequence is CASSFRGRDEKLFF. The CDR3 coding sequence is TGTGCCAGCAGTTTTAGGGGGCGGGATGAAAAACTGTTTTTT.

This chain links TRBV19 with TRBJ2-6; TRBD1 matches at 7 bases. Germline V gene sequence: CDR1 LNHDA, CDR2 SQIVND (reference sequence). The CDR3 spans 17 residues. J was trimmed by 0 bases and V by 5 bases; bases with no gene match: 7. This chain's CDR3 is CASSLTGASSGANVLTF. In DNA form, the CDR3 reads TGTGCCAGTAGTTTAACAGGGGCGAGCTCTGGGGCCAACGTCCTGACTTTC.

The chain employs TRBV15 and TRBJ2-7; TRBD2 might be the D (6 bases). Germline V lookup: CDR1 LNHNV, CDR2 YYDKDF (reference sequence). Trimming removed 0 bases at V and 4 bases at J, with 13 bases between. The CDR3 is made up of 15 amino acids. CDR3 residues: CATSRDRISGYEQYF. CDR3 nucleotides: TGTGCCACCAGCAGAGATAGGATTAGCGGATACGAGCAGTACTTC.

The rearrangement links TRBV2 to TRBJ1-2; 7 bases line up with TRBD1. The CDR3 runs to 14 residues. Trimming took 6 bases from V and 4 from J; bases not matched to a gene: 8. CDR1 is SNHLY and CDR2 is FYNNEI in the germline V gene. The CDR3 loop reads CASSLAGTAYGYTF. The CDR3 DNA follows: TGTGCCAGCAGCCTGGCCGGGACAGCCTATGGCTACACCTTC.